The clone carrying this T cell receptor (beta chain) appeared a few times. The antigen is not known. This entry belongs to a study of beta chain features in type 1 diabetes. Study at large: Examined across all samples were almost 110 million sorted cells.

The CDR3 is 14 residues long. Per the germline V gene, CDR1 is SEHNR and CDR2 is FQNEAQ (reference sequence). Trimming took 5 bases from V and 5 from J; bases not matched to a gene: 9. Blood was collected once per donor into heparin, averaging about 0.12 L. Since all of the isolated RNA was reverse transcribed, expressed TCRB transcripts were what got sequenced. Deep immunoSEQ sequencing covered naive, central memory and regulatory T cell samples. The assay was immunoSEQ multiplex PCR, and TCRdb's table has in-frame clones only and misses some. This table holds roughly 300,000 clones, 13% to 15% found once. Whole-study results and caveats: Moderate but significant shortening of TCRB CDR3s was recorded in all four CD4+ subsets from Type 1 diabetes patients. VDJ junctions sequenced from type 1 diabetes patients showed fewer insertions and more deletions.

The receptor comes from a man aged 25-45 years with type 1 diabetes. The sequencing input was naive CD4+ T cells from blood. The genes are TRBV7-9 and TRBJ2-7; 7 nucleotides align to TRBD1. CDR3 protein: CASSPRTGFHEQYF. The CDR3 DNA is TGTGCCAGCAGCCCACGGACAGGATTCCACGAGCAGTACTTC.